This TCR beta chain was identified in a study of OX40 agonist ivuxolimab in advanced cancers. Overall study context: Partial responses were recorded for three patients, including one with hepatocellular carcinoma and two with cutaneous melanoma. General study results and limits: By week 6 at 0.1 to 3.0 mg/kg, blood CD4+ and CD8+ T cells had expanded clonally.

In regard to this clone: Antigen: not known.

CDR1 SGHRS and CDR2 YFSETQ come from the germline V gene. Trimming left V 3 bases short and J 4 bases short, with 10 bases between. This CDR3 region has 13 residues. Profiled with immunoSEQ multiplex PCR; TCRdb holds only in-frame clones, not every one. The sample includes fewer than 80,000 clones, around 84% seen only once; the top ten take less than 5%. The sample was CD4+ or CD8+ T cells sorted from blood, taken in a trial of the OX40 agonist ivuxolimab. J is TRBJ1-2 and V is TRBV5-1; D remains unclear. The TCR was taken from an adult with an advanced solid tumor such as melanoma, head and neck, liver or kidney cancer. The CDR3 region has the DNA TGCGCCAGCAGCTCCGAGGGCGCCTATGGCTACACCTTC. Its translation is CASSSEGAYGYTF.